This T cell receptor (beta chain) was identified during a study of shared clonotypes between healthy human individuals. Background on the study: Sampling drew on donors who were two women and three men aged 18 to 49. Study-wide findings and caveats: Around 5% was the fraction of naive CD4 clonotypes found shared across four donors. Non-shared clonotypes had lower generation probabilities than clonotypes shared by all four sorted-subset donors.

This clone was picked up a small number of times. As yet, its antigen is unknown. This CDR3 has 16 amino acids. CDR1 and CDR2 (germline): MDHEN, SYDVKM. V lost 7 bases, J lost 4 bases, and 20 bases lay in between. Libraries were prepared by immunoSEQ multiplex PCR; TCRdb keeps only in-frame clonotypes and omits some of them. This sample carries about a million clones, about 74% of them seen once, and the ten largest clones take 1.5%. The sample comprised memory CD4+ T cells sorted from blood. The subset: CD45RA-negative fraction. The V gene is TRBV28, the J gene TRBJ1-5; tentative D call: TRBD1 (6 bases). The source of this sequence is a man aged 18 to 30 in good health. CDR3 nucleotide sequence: TGTGCCAGCACCCCATCCGGGCAGGGGACGAATCAGCCCCAGCATTTT. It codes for CASTPSGQGTNQPQHF.